This TCR beta chain was recorded in a study of shared clonotypes between healthy human individuals. Here immunoSEQ multiplex PCR was the method, and the copy in TCRdb shows in-frame clones only, minus some. The sample consists of around 550,000 clones, 90% to 96% of them appearing once. Study results and caveats: Among four donors, 4.5% to 5.5% of naive CD4 clonotypes were found in common. Sampling covered blood only; tissue repertoires likely differ.

The study drew its donors from healthy HIV-negative adults without recent acute infections or vaccinations. A remark on this clone: Its antigen is currently unknown.

This CDR3 has 14 residues. The ends were cut back, 0 bases at V and 7 bases at J, with 12 bases in the middle. Germline V CDR1 and CDR2: SNHLY, FYNNEI. The sequence was obtained from a woman aged 30 to 39 in good health. The chain has TRBV2 and TRBJ1-2, with D unresolved. The sequenced sample was naive CD4+ T cells sorted from blood. This sample's subset: CD45RA+ positively selected. Here the CDR3 DNA reads TGTGCCAGCAGTGAAGCGGAGCTTCTAAGTGGCTACACCTTC. As protein: CASSEAELLSGYTF.